The sequence of this T cell receptor beta chain was determined in a study of radiation and T cells in renal cell carcinoma. Time point: baseline pretreatment blood. The treatment: 15 Gy SBRT to primary tumor, nephrectomy 4 weeks later. The CDR3 covers 16 residues. The germline gives CDR1 KGHSH, CDR2 LQKENI. Between the trimmed V and J ends, which lost 5 bases and 1 base, there was a span of 16 bases. TCRdb's copy holds only in-frame clones and misses some; the assay was immunoSEQ multiplex PCR. Found here are more than 95,000 clones, roughly 85% of them singletons; the top ten hold approximately 3%. This rearrangement joins TRBV18 to TRBJ2-3; maybe TRBD1 (6 bases). Sequencing used blood, obtained from a patient whose treatment included radiotherapy and nephrectomy. This TCR derives from an older woman with renal cell carcinoma. The CDR3 sequence: CASSSNRDTRTDTQYF. CDR3 coding DNA: TGTGCCAGCTCATCTAACCGGGACACCCGCACAGATACGCAGTATTTT.